The T cell receptor beta chain described here comes from a study of blood T cells in healthy people across ages. V was pared by 5 bases and J by 6 bases, with 19 bases between. The CDR3 loop spans 15 amino acids. Germline values: CDR1 MNHEY, CDR2 SVGEGT. It was with a sample-barcoded 5' primer and a J-beta primer mix that a second PCR of roughly 7 to 12 cycles was run. In TCRdb, the 5' RACE reads were re-called with MiXCR into one record per CDR3 protein. The data show approximately 820,000 distinct CDR3 sequences, approximately 44% seen once. This receptor was obtained from a man aged 55 to 70 in good health. Sequenced material: blood. The chain joins TRBV6-2 or TRBV6-3 to TRBJ1-1; D might be TRBD1 (6 bases). CDR3 amino acids: CASSVQQGGKAEAFF. The CDR3 region has the DNA TGTGCCAGCAGTGTACAACAGGGTGGAAAGGCTGAAGCTTTCTTT.